This TCR beta chain derives from a study of human thymus T cells. Remarks on this clone: Its specificity is not known.

Study outcomes and limitations: Seemingly biased V and J gene usage marked thymic and blood repertoires. As related research reported, thymic repertoires overlapped highly among unrelated individuals.

Obtained as resections during corrective heart surgery, the thymus tissue was then studied. Healthy Finnish infants having corrective surgery for congenital heart defects served as donors. This table comes from immunoSEQ multiplex PCR, and its TCRdb copy is limited to in-frame clones, with some not included. The table includes about 130,000 clones, around 96% detected once. V lost 4 bases and J lost 0, with 30 bases in between. The CDR3 has 21 residues. The germline V gene encodes CDR1 LNHDA and CDR2 SQIVND (reference sequence). The sequence came from a boy under three years old with a congenital heart defect but otherwise immunologically healthy. Sequenced material: thymus tissue. J is TRBJ1-2 and V is TRBV19; TRBD1 might be the D (5 bases). The CDR3 here is CASSSRTNKTDKGLTNYGYTF. As DNA, the CDR3 is TGTGCCAGTAGTAGCCGAACGAATAAGACGGACAAGGGGCTTACTAACTATGGCTACACCTTC.